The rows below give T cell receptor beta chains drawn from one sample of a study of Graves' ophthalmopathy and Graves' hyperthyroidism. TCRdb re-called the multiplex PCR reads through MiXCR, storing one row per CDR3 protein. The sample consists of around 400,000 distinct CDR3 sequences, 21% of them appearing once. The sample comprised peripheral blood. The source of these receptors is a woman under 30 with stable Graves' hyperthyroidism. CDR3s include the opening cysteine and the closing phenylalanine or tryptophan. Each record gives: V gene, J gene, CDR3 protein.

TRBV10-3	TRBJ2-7	CAIRDRSYEQYF
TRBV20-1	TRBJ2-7	CSARELAGPYEQYF
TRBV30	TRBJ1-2	CAGQGVRGYTF
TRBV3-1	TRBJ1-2	CASSQGWDNYGYTF
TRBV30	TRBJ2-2	CAWSVEPTNTGELFF
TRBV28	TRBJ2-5	CASSFGGGERETQYF
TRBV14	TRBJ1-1	CASSQKQGTMNTEAFF
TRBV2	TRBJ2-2	CASSGRTNTGELFF
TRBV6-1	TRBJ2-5	CASSQPGLAGLESQYF
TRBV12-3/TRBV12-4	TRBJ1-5	CASSLSPGRNQPQHF
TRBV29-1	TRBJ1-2	CSVGFVSGAIGYGYTF
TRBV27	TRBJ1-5	CASSLWGNGNQPQHF
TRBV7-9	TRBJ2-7	CATFQVTTGDQQYF
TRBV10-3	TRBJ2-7	CAISESGRARDYEQYF
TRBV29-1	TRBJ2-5	CSVGEGGGQETQYF
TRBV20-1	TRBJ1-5	CSASFPGGRPQHF
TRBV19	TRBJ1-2	CASGQTKNYGYTF
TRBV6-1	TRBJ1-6	CASSAFSGAGDSPLHF
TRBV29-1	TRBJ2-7	CSAARLQGGEQYF
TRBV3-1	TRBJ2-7	CASSQVMNGGSEQYF
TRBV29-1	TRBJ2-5	CSVLGLQETQYF
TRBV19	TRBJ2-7	CASNPRRGAYEQYF
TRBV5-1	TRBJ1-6	CASSFGTGKDSPLHF
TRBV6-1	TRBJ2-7	CASISGSEQYF
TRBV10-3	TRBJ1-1	CAISARGENTEAFF
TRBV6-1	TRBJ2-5	CASRGLAEQETQYF
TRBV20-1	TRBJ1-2	CSATDIYYGYTF
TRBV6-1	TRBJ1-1	CASRPELQFRTEAFF
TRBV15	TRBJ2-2	CATSREPLAGGQDGELFF
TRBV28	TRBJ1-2	CASNNRTGHYGYTF
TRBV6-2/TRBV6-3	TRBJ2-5	CASSSIGVPTETQYF
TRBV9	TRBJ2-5	CASSRGVRGGETQYF
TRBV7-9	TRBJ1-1	CASSLAQGVAEAFF
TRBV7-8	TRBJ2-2	CASTSQPGGELFF
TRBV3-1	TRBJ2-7	CASSQDIRSLSYEQYF
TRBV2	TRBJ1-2	CASSAGTSVLGYGYTF
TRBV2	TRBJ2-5	CARLQGWEAQYF
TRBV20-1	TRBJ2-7	CSARAGGDSYEQYF
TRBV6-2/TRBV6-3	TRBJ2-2	CASRPVLAGVVTGELFF
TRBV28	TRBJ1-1	CASSNNGQPPQAFF